This T cell receptor (beta chain) was observed in a study of blood T cells in healthy people across ages. A second about 7 to 11 cycle PCR used barcoded and J-beta primers. TCRdb called the 5' RACE reads again in MiXCR, with one record for every CDR3 protein. The table records 1.5 million to 1.9 million distinct CDR3 sequences, approximately 43% of them present only once. Per individual sample, total RNA of at least 5.5 micrograms was extracted. Specimen: blood. This receptor was obtained from a young woman in good health.

CDR3 amino acids: CASSPFLLAGRTDTQYF. For the CDR3, the DNA is TGTGCCAGCAGTCCATTCCTACTAGCGGGTCGCACAGATACGCAGTATTTT. The chain employs TRBV28 and TRBJ2-3; 9 bases align to TRBD2. This CDR3 region has 17 residues. V lost 5 bases to trimming and J lost 1 base; unmatched junction nucleotides: 10. Germline CDR1 reads MDHEN; CDR2 reads SYDVKM.